This TCR beta chain derives from a study of OX40 agonist ivuxolimab in advanced cancers. The wider study: Treatment of patients was with ivuxolimab, an agonistic anti-OX40 (CD134) antibody. Study-wide results and limits: Blood T cells, both CD4+ and CD8+, expanded clonally by week 6 at 0.1 to 3.0 mg/kg.

Generated by immunoSEQ multiplex PCR, the TCRdb table keeps only in-frame clones and is missing some. In the table there are roughly 75,000 clones, roughly 93% of which are singletons. The V and J ends lost 5 bases and 3 bases, in that order; junction bases with no gene match: 9. Germline-derived CDR1 and CDR2 are SGHAT and FQNNGV. The CDR3 contains 15 residues. With respect to this clone: The target antigen is unknown.

This clonotype originated in an adult with an advanced solid tumor such as melanoma, head and neck, liver or kidney cancer. Sequencing was performed on CD4+ or CD8+ T cells sorted from blood, taken in a trial of the OX40 agonist ivuxolimab. This rearrangement joins TRBV11-2 to TRBJ2-5; 7 positions agree with TRBD2. The CDR3 protein is CASSPSTSWEETQYF. The CDR3 region has the DNA TGTGCCAGCAGCCCTTCGACTAGCTGGGAAGAGACCCAGTACTTC.